The present T cell receptor beta chain was sequenced within a study of OX40 agonist ivuxolimab in advanced cancers. Background for the entire study: The costimulatory receptor OX40 (CD134) was targeted by ivuxolimab, a fully human IgG2 agonistic monoclonal antibody. Intravenous ivuxolimab was administered to patients every 2 weeks at six dose levels: 0.01, 0.1, 0.3, 1.5, 3 and 10 mg/kg. Among the approximately 50 dose-escalation patients, some 20 had hepatocellular carcinoma, 15 melanoma, 9 renal cell carcinoma and 9 head and neck cancer. In the dose-escalation cohort, 70% to 85% of patients were male, and the mean age was 60 years with a range of about 23 to 79. Prior anti-PD-1, anti-PD-L1 or anti-CTLA-4 therapy was permitted, and approximately 42% of dose-escalation patients had received checkpoint inhibitors. Three dose-escalation patients achieved partial responses, one with hepatocellular carcinoma and two with cutaneous melanoma. The purpose of peripheral TCRbeta sequencing was to test whether ivuxolimab changed TCR sequence diversity and led to clonal T-cell expansion. The monotherapy dose-escalation portion (N ≈ 57 patients) of the phase I ivuxolimab trial is reported in the paper.

In its sample, this clone was seen a few times. Its cognate antigen has yet to be identified. One base away there is no much larger clone; base qualities are not given. Findings and caveats that apply to the study as a whole: Low levels of normalized T-cell clonal expansion were also seen in some nonresponding patients. Which antigens the clonally expanded peripheral T cells were specific for was not determined. After ivuxolimab, CD8+ T cells had more expanded clones than CD4+ T cells on average. In the 0.1-3.0 mg/kg groups, partial responders had among the lowest normalized peripheral clonal expansion, particularly in CD8+ T cells. At doses of 0.1 to 3.0 mg/kg, clonal expansion of both CD4+ and CD8+ T cells in blood was seen between baseline and week 6.

To sequence the TCRbeta CDR3 region, genomic DNA was isolated from the sorted cells. The immunoSEQ Assay was used for sequencing of TCRbeta CDR3 regions. This immuneACCESS table, as held by TCRdb, lists in-frame sequences with V and J called but not all clones. Of the missing ones, under half trace to an unresolved V gene in checked studies; the others have no known cause. This sample gives 55,000 to 90,000 clones in total; approximately 80% of them show up just once. Of the sample, approximately 1.1% is held by the ten largest clones. The trial excluded patients who had a history of autoimmune disease or were on systemic immunosuppression. In every dose cohort, peripheral blood was drawn for TCR sequencing at baseline, cycle 4 day 1, and cycle 7 day 1. Samples came from an open-label, multicenter, first-in-human phase I dose-escalation trial of ivuxolimab. Adults with locally advanced or metastatic melanoma, renal cell, hepatocellular, or head and neck squamous cell carcinoma were enrolled in the trial. CD4+ and CD8+ T cells were sorted separately from peripheral blood before TCR sequencing.

The specimen was CD4+ or CD8+ T cells sorted from blood, collected in a trial of the OX40 agonist ivuxolimab. This TCR was recovered from an adult with an advanced solid tumor such as melanoma, head and neck, liver or kidney cancer.

The CDR3 region has the sequence CASSPSVGGSGYGYTF. The sequence in DNA is TGCGCCAGCAGCCCGTCTGTAGGAGGGTCCGGCTATGGCTACACCTTC. The chain couples TRBV5-1 to TRBJ1-2; there is no confident call for the D gene. Inclusive of the bounding cysteine and phenylalanine, the CDR3 is 16 residues long. Of the read, only the CDR3 DNA is kept; its 48 bases are in frame from base 1. CDR1 and CDR2, per the germline V gene, are SGHRS and YFSETQ. V was cut back by 4 bases and J by 4 bases, leaving a gap of 20 bases between them.